A single sample gave rise to the 28 T cell receptor beta chains below, sequenced in a study of blood T cell repertoires in COVID-19. TCRdb's copy holds only in-frame clones and misses some; the assay was immunoSEQ multiplex PCR. The table lists about 190,000 clones, approximately 79% of them singletons. Sequences were obtained from peripheral blood. These receptors were collected from a woman aged 70-85 years with acute or convalescent COVID-19.

This clone was picked up one time. The CDR3 nucleotides read TGTGCCAGCAGTGAAGCTCTAGCAAATCAGCCCCAGCATTTT. It translates to CASSEALANQPQHF. This chain joins TRBV6-1 and TRBJ1-5, with D unclear. CDR3 length: 14 residues. From germline, CDR1 is MNHNS and CDR2 SASEGT. The germline V and J ends were trimmed by 0 bases and 4 bases, with 7 bases remaining between them.

The chain has TRBV14 and TRBJ2-1; 12 nucleotides align to TRBD2. Germline V gene data show CDR1 as SGHDN and CDR2 as FVKESK. V dropped 2 bases and J dropped 7; count of bases not matched to a gene: 6. The CDR3 is made up of 16 amino acids. The CDR3, as DNA: TGTGCCAGCAGCCAACTTCGACTAGCGGGAGTAAATGAGCAGTTCTTC. Translating it yields CASSQLRLAGVNEQFF. Full variable domain (rest looked up from reference TRBV14 and TRBJ2-1): EAGVTQFPSHSVIEKGQTVTLRCDPISGHDNLYWYRRVMGKEIKFLLHFVKESKQDESGMPNNRFLAERTGGTYSTLKVQPAELEDSGVYFCASSQLRLAGVNEQFFGPGTRLTVL.

V usage is TRBV5-1 and J usage is TRBJ2-1; the D gene is possibly TRBD2 (6 bases). Germline V gene sequence: CDR1 SGHRS, CDR2 YFSETQ. CDR3 length: 17 residues. V shed 3 bases and J shed 1 base, with 17 bases lying between them. CDR3 in amino acids: CASSSNPPGASYNEQFF. The CDR3 coding sequence is TGCGCCAGCAGCTCGAATCCCCCGGGAGCTTCCTACAATGAGCAGTTCTTC. Full variable domain (rest looked up from reference TRBV5-1 and TRBJ2-1): KAGVTQTPRYLIKTRGQQVTLSCSPISGHRSVSWYQQTPGQGLQFLFEYFSETQRNKGNFPGRFSGRQFSNSRSEMNVSTLELGDSALYLCASSSNPPGASYNEQFFGPGTRLTVL.

The chain combines TRBV18 with TRBJ1-1; possible D gene TRBD1, 5 bases. Germline CDR1 is KGHSH and CDR2 is LQKENI. Trimming took 3 bases from V and 3 from J, leaving 11 bases between them. This CDR3 has 14 residues. The CDR3 protein is CASSPQGIDTEAFF. CDR3 coding DNA: TGTGCCAGCTCACCTCAGGGAATCGACACTGAAGCTTTCTTT.

The genes are TRBV5-1 and TRBJ2-5; TRBD1 aligns across 7 bases. Trimming removed 5 bases from V and 3 bases from J; junction bases left unmatched: 10. This CDR3 is 15 amino acids long. Germline values: CDR1 SGHRS, CDR2 YFSETQ. CDR3 in DNA: TGCGCCAGCAGGATGAACACAGGGGTGGAAGAGACCCAGTACTTC. Translation gives CASRMNTGVEETQYF.

The chain has TRBV7-2 and TRBJ2-3; D may be TRBD2 (5 bases). The germline gives CDR1 SGHTA, CDR2 FQGNSA. The V gene lost 5 bases and the J gene lost 2 bases, with 14 bases spanning the gap. The length of the CDR3 is 15 residues. The CDR3 spells CASSTHWTFTDTQYF. CDR3 sequence (DNA): TGTGCCAGCAGCACCCATTGGACTTTCACAGATACGCAGTATTTT.

The gene calls are TRBV18 and TRBJ2-5; 15 nucleotides agree with TRBD2. The CDR3 totals 20 residues. Germline values: CDR1 KGHSH, CDR2 LQKENI. The junction had 13 bases not matched to a gene; V was cut back by 5 bases and J by 0 bases. The CDR3 DNA follows: TGTGCCAGCTCAGCTCCCGGGACTAGCGGGAGGCTTACGTACCAAGAGACCCAGTACTTC. It is translated as CASSAPGTSGRLTYQETQYF. Full variable domain (remainder filled in from reference TRBV18 and TRBJ2-5): NAGVMQNPRHLVRRRGQEARLRCSPMKGHSHVYWYRQLPEEGLKFMVYLQKENIIDESGMPKERFSAEFPKEGPSILRIQQVVRGDSAAYFCASSAPGTSGRLTYQETQYFGPGTRLLVL.

The V and J genes are TRBV13 and TRBJ2-2, with TRBD1 matching 8 bases. This CDR3 region has 14 residues. V lost 4 bases to trimming and J lost 4 bases; unmatched junction nucleotides: 2. Germline V gives CDR1 PRHDT, CDR2 FYEKMQ (reference sequence). CDR3 nucleotides: TGTGCCAGCAGCTGGGGACAGGCCACCGGGGAGCTGTTTTTT. Translating it yields CASSWGQATGELFF.

This clone was seen a handful of times. The chain has TRBV27 and TRBJ1-1; D is possibly TRBD1 (6 bases). Germline V gene lookup returns CDR1 MNHEY and CDR2 SMNVEV (reference sequence). The CDR3 has 14 amino acids. V was shortened by 3 bases and J by 4 bases, with 12 bases between the two germline ends. CDR3 in amino acids: CASSLQGLSTEAFF. In DNA form, the CDR3 reads TGTGCCAGCAGTTTGCAGGGGCTAAGCACTGAAGCTTTCTTT.

This clone was seen more than once but under ten times. The chain carries TRBV18 and TRBJ1-3; D remains unclear. The CDR3 covers 15 residues. Germline CDR1 is KGHSH and CDR2 is LQKENI. The V end lost 0 bases, the J end lost 0 bases, and 6 bases lay between the germline ends. DNA of the CDR3: TGTGCCAGCTCACCACCAGCCCTCTCTGGAAACACCATATATTTT. Amino acid sequence: CASSPPALSGNTIYF.

The chain recombines TRBV4-2 with TRBJ1-5; tentatively, D is TRBD1 (6 bases). Germline V gene sequence: CDR1 LGHNA, CDR2 YNFKEQ. The CDR3 totals 13 residues. V lost 6 bases and J lost 4, with 10 bases in between. CDR3 DNA: TGTGCCAGCAGTCGGACAGCTAATCAGCCCCAGCATTTT. It yields the protein CASSRTANQPQHF.

V is TRBV3-1 (or the pseudogene TRBV3-2) and J is TRBJ1-5; 7 bases are a match to TRBD1. V dropped 2 bases and J dropped 6; count of bases not matched to a gene: 7. This CDR3 is built from 15 residues. The germline V gene encodes CDR1 LGHDT and CDR2 YNNKEL (reference sequence). CDR3 DNA: TGTGCCAGCAGCCAACAATCAGGGGGAATTCAGCCCCAGCATTTT. Translating gives CASSQQSGGIQPQHF.

V gene TRBV7-2 combines with J gene TRBJ2-2; D ambiguous. The CDR3 covers 13 residues. Germline CDR1 SGHTA, CDR2 FQGNSA. Trimming removed 7 bases at V and 1 base at J, with 7 bases between. The CDR3 nucleotides are TGTGCCAGCAATCCAGGGAACACCGGGGAGCTGTTTTTT. This gives the protein CASNPGNTGELFF.

The chain has TRBV12-5 and TRBJ1-5; D is ambiguous. Germline V CDR1 and CDR2: LGHNT, FRNRAP. The CDR3 spans 13 residues. Trimming shortened V by 3 bases and J by 7 bases, and 10 bases separated the two germline ends. The CDR3 reads CASGLQPLQPQHF. The CDR3 nucleotides read TGTGCTAGTGGTTTACAGCCTTTGCAGCCCCAGCATTTT.

The J gene is TRBJ2-2, the V gene TRBV19, with a weak D call TRBD2 (5 bases). This CDR3 region has 12 residues. V lost 8 bases and J 6 bases, leaving 10 bases between the germline ends. Looked up from germline, CDR1 is LNHDA and CDR2 is SQIVND (reference sequence). The CDR3 bases are TGTGCCAGTCGGGAAGGAGCCGGGGAGCTGTTTTTT. Protein product: CASREGAGELFF.

V gene TRBV5-4 combines with J gene TRBJ2-7; the match to TRBD2 covers 7 bases. This CDR3 comprises 12 residues. The J segment lost 6 bases and the V segment lost 4 bases, leaving 4 bases of the junction unmatched. CDR1 SGHNT and CDR2 YYREEE come from the germline V gene (reference sequence). CDR3 in amino acids: CASSRGRTEQYF. The CDR3 DNA follows: TGTGCCAGCAGCCGCGGGAGAACCGAGCAGTACTTC.

The chain joins TRBV2 to TRBJ2-3; possibly TRBD2 for D (5 bases). The CDR3 is made up of 15 amino acids. Trimming took 5 bases from V and 1 from J, leaving 13 bases between them. CDR1 is SNHLY and CDR2 is FYNNEI in the germline V gene. The CDR3 coding sequence is TGTGCCAGCAGTACTGCCGGGGTTGGCACAGATACGCAGTATTTT. Translation: CASSTAGVGTDTQYF.

The chain uses TRBV27 and TRBJ1-1, with D unresolved. The CDR3 sequence is 14 residues long. Germline V gene data show CDR1 as MNHEY and CDR2 as SMNVEV (reference sequence). V shed 5 bases and J shed 2 bases, with 12 bases lying between them. The CDR3 region is CASSLKFKNTEAFF. CDR3 nucleotide sequence: TGTGCCAGCAGTCTAAAATTCAAAAACACTGAAGCTTTCTTT.

CDR3 sequence: CASSLSGETQYF. The CDR3, as DNA: TGTGCCAGCAGCTTGTCGGGTGAGACCCAGTACTTC. The chain joins TRBV5-4 to TRBJ2-5; D not certain. The CDR3 sequence is 12 residues long. CDR1 and CDR2 (germline): SGHNT, YYREEE (reference sequence). V was clipped by 1 base and J by 5 bases, with 6 bases between them.

The chain links TRBV19 to TRBJ2-5; 13 bases match TRBD2. Unmatched junction bases numbered 9, after V lost 5 bases and J lost 0 bases. CDR1 is LNHDA, CDR2 SQIVND, per germline (reference sequence). This CDR3 has 18 amino acids. The CDR3 DNA is TGTGCCAGTAGTCCCGGGACTAGCGGGAACTTGTACCAAGAGACCCAGTACTTC. Translation gives CASSPGTSGNLYQETQYF.

This clone was detected only a few times. The chain uses TRBV30 and TRBJ2-2; D is possibly TRBD1 (5 bases). V shed 1 base and J shed 6 bases, with 15 bases lying between them. CDR3 length equals 15 residues. Germline V lookup: CDR1 GTSNPN, CDR2 SVGIG (reference sequence). The CDR3 spells CAWSGGRVISGELFF. The DNA of the CDR3 is TGTGCCTGGAGTGGGGGCAGAGTTATCTCCGGGGAGCTGTTTTTT.

This clone appeared a single time. The chain joins TRBV19 to TRBJ2-7; TRBD2 aligns across 10 bases. The germline V gene has CDR1 LNHDA and CDR2 SQIVND (reference sequence). V gave up 3 bases and J gave up 5 bases; unmatched junction bases: 7. The CDR3 runs 15 residues. This CDR3 reads CASSIALAGVDEQYF. The CDR3 region has the DNA TGTGCCAGTAGTATTGCCCTAGCGGGAGTAGACGAGCAGTACTTC.

The gene calls are TRBV15 and TRBJ2-1; 12 bases align to TRBD2. V trimming: 3 bases; J trimming: 4 bases; junction bases outside the gene matches: 4. The CDR3 is 16 residues long. Germline V lookup: CDR1 LNHNV, CDR2 YYDKDF (reference sequence). The CDR3 reads CATSRGTSGRYNEQFF. The CDR3 coding sequence is TGTGCCACCAGCAGGGGTACTAGCGGGAGGTACAATGAGCAGTTCTTC.

J is TRBJ1-6 and V is TRBV2; 9 positions agree with TRBD1. After removal of 7 bases from V and 7 bases from J, the junction contained 8 bases not matched to a gene. CDR1 is SNHLY and CDR2 is FYNNEI in the germline V gene. The CDR3 is 15 amino acids. The CDR3 sequence: CASTSTGGRNSPLHF. The DNA for the CDR3 is TGTGCCAGCACATCTACAGGGGGCCGCAATTCACCCCTCCACTTT.

The chain joins TRBV15 to TRBJ1-5; no clear D gene. The V end was cut by 0 bases, the J end by 2 bases, with 8 bases between. Germline lookup yields CDR1 LNHNV and CDR2 YYDKDF (reference sequence). The length of the CDR3 is 15 residues. The CDR3 nucleotides read TGTGCCACCAGCAGAGATTTACAGCGCAATCAGCCCCAGCATTTT. This encodes CATSRDLQRNQPQHF.

The chain recombines TRBV20-1 with TRBJ2-1; D is ambiguous. The CDR3 covers 12 residues. Germline assignment: CDR1 DFQATT and CDR2 SNEGSKA (reference sequence). Trimming removed 3 bases from V and 7 bases from J, with 10 bases in between. The CDR3 protein is CSASPIRNEQFF. The DNA of the CDR3 is TGCAGTGCTAGTCCGATCAGAAATGAGCAGTTCTTC.

J is TRBJ1-1 and V is TRBV27, with no clear D. The V gene lost 6 bases and the J gene lost 1 base, with 9 bases spanning the gap. CDR1 and CDR2 from the germline V gene are MNHEY and SMNVEV (reference sequence). The CDR3 has 13 amino acids. DNA for the CDR3: TGTGCCAGCAGCTATTACAGGAACACTGAAGCTTTCTTT. This gives the protein CASSYYRNTEAFF.

The chain employs TRBV27 and TRBJ2-3, with 11 bases fitting TRBD2. With V trimmed by 3 bases and J by 6 bases, 8 bases remained unmatched. Germline-derived CDR1 and CDR2 are MNHEY and SMNVEV (reference sequence). The CDR3 spans 16 residues. CDR3: CASSLLAGGHLDTQYF. The CDR3, as DNA: TGTGCCAGCAGTTTGTTAGCGGGAGGGCATCTTGATACGCAGTATTTT.